The 32 T cell receptor beta chains reported below all come from one sample, sequenced in a study of monozygotic twins with inflammatory bowel disease. TCRdb re-called the 5' RACE reads and gives one entry per CDR3 protein, without DNA. The ten top clones account for 5.5% to 6.5%, within a sample of approximately 300,000 distinct CDR3 sequences. The sequencing input was blood. All receptors derive from a human donor with ulcerative colitis or Crohn's disease, or a healthy co-twin of an affected twin (not recorded which).

V is TRBV4-3 and J is TRBJ2-2; with no DNA, the TCRdb D assignment of TRBD2 cannot be verified. In germline, CDR1 is LGHNA, CDR2 YSLEER. The CDR3 has 17 residues. The chain's CDR3 is CASSQSFGGVNTGELFF.

The V gene is TRBV20-1, the J gene TRBJ1-4; TCRdb lists TRBD1, though no DNA is available to test this call. This CDR3 comprises 21 residues. Germline-derived CDR1 and CDR2 are DFQATT and SNEGSKA (reference sequence). CDR3: CSATGTGVLISKVATNEKLFF.

V gene TRBV12-3 or TRBV12-4 combines with J gene TRBJ2-7; the TCRdb call, TRBD1, lacks DNA for checking. The CDR3 runs to 14 residues. The CDR3 protein is CASNGQGSSYEQYF.

This chain joins TRBV10-1 and TRBJ2-7. CDR1 and CDR2 from the germline V gene are WNHNN and SYGVQD (reference sequence). The CDR3 contains 14 residues. CDR3 in amino acids: CASSLDGTTYEQYF.

The V gene is TRBV30, the J gene TRBJ2-3. The CDR3 is made up of 19 amino acids. CDR1 is GTSNPN and CDR2 is SVGIG in the germline V gene (reference sequence). The CDR3 loop reads CAWSVGTDDSAPPTDTQYF.

V and J are TRBV7-2 and TRBJ1-6; TCRdb's D call of TRBD1 is untestable without DNA. Germline CDR1 is SGHTA and CDR2 is FQGNSA. The CDR3 loop spans 15 amino acids. This CDR3 reads CASSPRDRGFSPLHF.

The chain carries TRBV4-3 and TRBJ2-7; TCRdb lists TRBD1, though no DNA is available to test this call. CDR3 length: 15 residues. Germline V gene sequence: CDR1 LGHNA, CDR2 YSLEER. The CDR3 reads CASSQARTRGYEQYF.

The CDR3: CASSQELRGRTEAFF. This chain connects TRBV4-2 to TRBJ1-1; TCRdb's D call of TRBD1 is untestable without DNA. The CDR3 is 15 residues long. Germline CDR1 and CDR2: LGHNA and YNFKEQ.

This sequence joins TRBV29-1 and TRBJ1-1; the D call from TCRdb, TRBD1, cannot be confirmed without DNA. The CDR3 loop spans 12 amino acids. Germline V gene sequence: CDR1 SQVTM, CDR2 ANQGSEA. CDR3 amino acids: CSVETGLTEAFF.

The chain has TRBV18 and TRBJ2-7. The V gene's germline CDR1 is KGHSH and CDR2 LQKENI. The CDR3 covers 14 residues. The CDR3 sequence is CASSEVGSSYEQYF.

CDR3 sequence reads: CAWGTTGSGQPQHF. The chain links TRBV30 to TRBJ1-5; absent DNA, TCRdb's TRBD1 call cannot be checked. Germline V CDR1 and CDR2: GTSNPN, SVGIG (reference sequence). The CDR3 spans 14 residues.

The J gene is TRBJ1-1, the V gene TRBV24-1; TCRdb gives TRBD1 as the D gene, but with no DNA this cannot be confirmed. The CDR3 runs 14 residues. Per the germline V gene, CDR1 is KGHDR and CDR2 is SFDVKD. The chain's CDR3 is CATSAGAGNTEAFF.

The J gene is TRBJ1-1, the V gene TRBV2. CDR1 and CDR2 (germline): SNHLY, FYNNEI. The CDR3 covers 11 residues. CDR3 residues: CASTRNTEAFF.

The chain uses TRBV5-5 and TRBJ2-1; there is no DNA to check the TCRdb D call of TRBD2. The CDR3 length is 17 residues. CDR1 SGHKS and CDR2 YYEKEE come from the germline V gene (reference sequence). CDR3 protein: CASSLDLTSGSLREQFF.

The chain employs TRBV7-2 and TRBJ2-5; without DNA, the TCRdb call of TRBD1 cannot be checked. There are 15 residues in the CDR3. Germline loops: CDR1 SGHTA, CDR2 FQGNSA. The CDR3 sequence: CASSLDLNHGRTQYF.

The chain has TRBV7-9 and TRBJ2-5; TCRdb proposes TRBD1, but this gene call is untestable without DNA. The CDR3 covers 13 residues. Germline V lookup: CDR1 SEHNR, CDR2 FQNEAQ (reference sequence). The CDR3 loop reads CASSGTGGETQYF.

The rearrangement joins TRBV7-8 to TRBJ2-3; there is no DNA to check the TCRdb D call of TRBD1. Germline V gene data show CDR1 as SGHVS and CDR2 as FQNEAQ. CDR3 length: 16 amino acids. The CDR3 loop reads CASSLGAGRHRDTQYF.

This rearrangement joins TRBV28 to TRBJ2-7; the TCRdb call, TRBD2, lacks DNA for checking. This CDR3 comprises 16 residues. Germline V gene sequence: CDR1 MDHEN, CDR2 SYDVKM. The CDR3: CASSPTPPAGAYEQYF.

V is TRBV27 and J is TRBJ1-2; TCRdb outputs TRBD1, but without DNA this stays unchecked. CDR1 and CDR2 from the germline V gene are MNHEY and SMNVEV (reference sequence). The CDR3 length is 15 residues. The CDR3 sequence is CASGVSGTVNYGYTF.

CDR3 sequence: CSAGRKETQYF. J is TRBJ2-5 and V is TRBV20-1. The CDR3 consists of 11 residues. Germline V CDR1 and CDR2: DFQATT, SNEGSKA (reference sequence).

The rearrangement links TRBV7-2 to TRBJ2-4; TCRdb's assignment of TRBD1 cannot be checked, as there is no DNA. CDR1 is SGHTA, CDR2 FQGNSA, per germline. This CDR3 is built from 15 residues. CDR3 region: CASSDQGGSPNMQYF. Together with reference TRBV7-2 and TRBJ2-4, the CDR3 gives the full variable domain: GAGVSQSPSNKVTEKGKDVELRCDPISGHTALYWYRQSLGQGLEFLIYFQGNSAPDKSGLPSDRFSAERTGGSVSTLTIQRTQQEDSAVYLCASSDQGGSPNMQYFGAGTRLSVL.

This chain uses TRBV7-8 with TRBJ1-1; with no DNA, the TCRdb D assignment of TRBD1 cannot be verified. Germline CDR1 is SGHVS and CDR2 is FQNEAQ. The CDR3 spans 15 residues. CDR3 sequence reads: CASSDGPESFTEAFF.

This chain joins TRBV7-2 and TRBJ1-5; TCRdb returns TRBD1, unconfirmable since there is no DNA. The germline V gene has CDR1 SGHTA and CDR2 FQGNSA. This CDR3 is 15 amino acids long. The CDR3 spells CASTRLGGQGQPQHF. The full variable domain, with the rest looked up from reference TRBV7-2 and TRBJ1-5, is GAGVSQSPSNKVTEKGKDVELRCDPISGHTALYWYRQSLGQGLEFLIYFQGNSAPDKSGLPSDRFSAERTGGSVSTLTIQRTQQEDSAVYLCASTRLGGQGQPQHFGDGTRLSIL.

The rearrangement uses TRBV20-1 and TRBJ2-3; TCRdb returns TRBD1, unconfirmable since there is no DNA. Per the germline V gene, CDR1 is DFQATT and CDR2 is SNEGSKA (reference sequence). The CDR3 is made up of 13 amino acids. The CDR3 is CSARDAEGIAQYF.

The genes are TRBV24-1 and TRBJ1-5; without DNA, the TCRdb call of TRBD1 cannot be checked. Germline CDR1 is KGHDR and CDR2 is SFDVKD. The CDR3 runs to 16 residues. CDR3 amino acids: CATSDRRTGVGQPQHF.

The chain employs TRBV9 and TRBJ2-2; the TCRdb D gene call, TRBD2, has no DNA to confirm it. Germline loops: CDR1 SGDLS, CDR2 YYNGEE. This CDR3 comprises 23 residues. CDR3 sequence reads: CASSVGLLYLLAGGQEDTGELFF.

V usage is TRBV3-1 and J usage is TRBJ2-7; there is no DNA to check the TCRdb D call of TRBD1. CDR1 LGHDT and CDR2 YNNKEL come from the germline V gene (reference sequence). The CDR3 sequence is 15 residues long. The CDR3 loop is CASSRTPGTGYEQYF.

The chain uses TRBV5-6 and TRBJ2-1; TCRdb calls TRBD2, which cannot be checked without DNA. CDR1 SGHDT and CDR2 YYEEEE come from the germline V gene. CDR3 size: 17 residues. The CDR3: CANSQTSGGHSYNEQFF.

The chain joins TRBV4-3 to TRBJ2-7; lacking DNA, the TRBD1 call made by TCRdb goes unchecked. Per the germline V gene, CDR1 is LGHNA and CDR2 is YSLEER. The CDR3 has 16 residues. The CDR3 is CASSQEPGTDVRGQYF.

This chain uses TRBV5-1 with TRBJ2-7; TCRdb's assignment of TRBD1 cannot be checked, as there is no DNA. The CDR3 sequence is 16 residues long. CDR1 and CDR2 (germline): SGHRS, YFSETQ. The CDR3 loop reads CASSSDGQGFSYEQYF. The entire variable domain, with the rest obtained from reference TRBV5-1 and TRBJ2-7, is as follows: KAGVTQTPRYLIKTRGQQVTLSCSPISGHRSVSWYQQTPGQGLQFLFEYFSETQRNKGNFPGRFSGRQFSNSRSEMNVSTLELGDSALYLCASSSDGQGFSYEQYFGPGTRLTVT.

The chain uses TRBV25-1 and TRBJ2-1; TCRdb reports TRBD2, a call that lacks DNA to check it against. The length of the CDR3 is 17 residues. Germline CDR1 reads MGHDK; CDR2 reads SYGVNS. The CDR3 loop reads CASSEYIGGRAINEQFF.

The rearrangement links TRBV6-2 or TRBV6-3 to TRBJ2-5. Per the germline V gene, CDR1 is MNHEY and CDR2 is SVGEGT. The CDR3 runs 12 residues. The CDR3 loop is CASSYGQETQYF.